Shown below are 14 T cell receptor beta chains from a single sample sequenced in a study of shared clonotypes between healthy human individuals. Clones were sequenced by immunoSEQ multiplex PCR, and TCRdb holds only the in-frame ones, with some missing. The sample holds 550,000 to 800,000 clones; less than 95% are singletons and the top ten take about 34%. Sequencing was performed on memory CD8+ T cells from PBMCs. Regarding subset: CD45RO+ cells pooled with CCR7-negative TemRA cells. Every receptor here comes from a young man in good health. Some clones in this sample may be carry-over from other donors' samples.

The rearrangement joins TRBV4-2 to TRBJ1-1; possible D gene TRBD1, 5 bases. CDR3 length: 14 amino acids. From germline, CDR1 is LGHNA and CDR2 YNFKEQ. The V gene lost 3 bases and the J gene lost 0 bases, with 8 bases spanning the gap. Here the CDR3 reads CASSHWGMNTEAFF. The CDR3 DNA sequence: TGTGCCAGCAGCCATTGGGGCATGAACACTGAAGCTTTCTTT.

This rearrangement joins TRBV5-4 to TRBJ2-7, with 9 bases lining up with TRBD2. The CDR3 covers 14 residues. The junction had 9 bases not matched to a gene; V was cut back by 2 bases and J by 9 bases. In germline, CDR1 is SGHNT, CDR2 YYREEE (reference sequence). Here the CDR3 DNA reads TGTGCCAGCAGCTTTTGGCGGGAGGGCCGTGGGCAGTACTTC. It codes for CASSFWREGRGQYF.

The chain couples TRBV29-1 to TRBJ2-7, with D tentatively TRBD1 or TRBD2 (6 bases each). The CDR3 spans 14 residues. Germline assignment: CDR1 SQVTM and CDR2 ANQGSEA. Deletions cut 4 bases from V and 3 bases from J, with 16 bases between. As DNA, the CDR3 is TGCAGCGTTGTGTGGCAGGGGACTGGCTACGAGCAGTACTTC. Protein: CSVVWQGTGYEQYF.

The chain has TRBV6-5 and TRBJ1-3; D may be TRBD1 (6 bases). With 2 bases removed from V and 0 bases from J, the gap between germline ends came to 8 bases. This CDR3 has 15 amino acids. Germline V gene sequence: CDR1 MNHEY, CDR2 SVGAGI. The CDR3 sequence: CASSYAGASGNTIYF. CDR3 nucleotides: TGTGCCAGCAGTTACGCAGGGGCCTCTGGAAACACCATATATTTT.

This rearrangement joins TRBV20-1 to TRBJ1-2, with D uncertain. Deletions cut 6 bases from V and 7 bases from J, with 3 bases between. The CDR3 covers 8 residues. Germline CDR1 DFQATT, CDR2 SNEGSKA (reference sequence). The CDR3 here is CSAGGYTF. The DNA of the CDR3 is TGCAGTGCGGGTGGCTACACCTTC.

This rearrangement joins TRBV10-3 to TRBJ2-1; 9 nucleotides agree with TRBD2. Germline V gene sequence: CDR1 ENHRY, CDR2 SYGVKD. The J segment lost 6 bases and the V segment lost 10 bases, leaving 19 bases of the junction unmatched. The CDR3 extends over 17 amino acids. The chain's CDR3 is CATALIGYDSGSNEQFF. The CDR3 coding sequence is TGTGCCACCGCTCTCATTGGCTATGATAGCGGGAGCAATGAGCAGTTCTTC.

This rearrangement joins TRBV28 to TRBJ2-1; tentative D call: TRBD2 (5 bases). The CDR3 is 15 residues long. Germline V lookup: CDR1 MDHEN, CDR2 SYDVKM. The germline V and J ends were trimmed by 3 bases and 3 bases, with 12 bases remaining between them. This CDR3 reads CASSLEDRFYNEQFF. CDR3 bases: TGTGCCAGCAGTTTGGAGGACCGATTCTACAATGAGCAGTTCTTC.

The genes are TRBV4-3 and TRBJ2-7, with a tentative D call TRBD1 (5 bases). The V gene's germline CDR1 is LGHNA and CDR2 YSLEER. V dropped 4 bases and J dropped 6 bases, with 19 bases sitting between them. The CDR3 contains 15 residues. CDR3 sequence reads: CASSPVPQGRGEQYF. CDR3 bases: TGCGCCAGCAGCCCGGTCCCGCAGGGTCGAGGCGAGCAGTACTTC.

The chain is built from TRBV5-4 and TRBJ1-2; possible D gene TRBD1, 5 bases. This CDR3 is 14 amino acids long. Germline loops: CDR1 SGHNT, CDR2 YYREEE (reference sequence). V lost 0 bases and J lost 7, with 13 bases in between. CDR3 residues: CASSLVGPLGGYTF. In DNA, the CDR3 is TGTGCCAGCAGCTTGGTGGGACCCTTGGGTGGCTACACCTTC.

The J gene is TRBJ1-3, the V gene TRBV7-9; D unresolved. From germline, CDR1 is SEHNR and CDR2 FQNEAQ (reference sequence). Trimming shortened V by 5 bases and J by 0 bases, and 20 bases separated the two germline ends. CDR3 length equals 18 residues. CDR3 protein: CASSGSNYDYISGNTIYF. CDR3 sequence (DNA): TGTGCCAGCAGCGGATCCAACTATGACTACATCTCTGGAAACACCATATATTTT. The full variable domain, completed using reference TRBV7-9 and TRBJ1-3, is DTGVSQNPRHKITKRGQNVTFRCDPISEHNRLYWYRQTLGQGPEFLTYFQNEAQLEKSRLLSDRFSAERPKGSFSTLEIQRTEQGDSAMYLCASSGSNYDYISGNTIYFGEGSWLTVV.

The gene calls are TRBV27 and TRBJ2-7; 11 positions match TRBD1. Trimming took 0 bases from V and 6 from J; bases not matched to a gene: 7. Germline values: CDR1 MNHEY, CDR2 SMNVEV (reference sequence). The CDR3 has 16 residues. DNA of the CDR3: TGTGCCAGCAGTTTATCCGGACAGGGGGCAAGGGTCGAGCAGTACTTC. It yields the protein CASSLSGQGARVEQYF.

This chain links TRBV5-4 with TRBJ2-1; D may be TRBD2 (6 bases). Germline V gene data show CDR1 as SGHNT and CDR2 as YYREEE (reference sequence). V lost 4 bases and J lost 4, with 18 bases in between. The CDR3 spans 16 residues. The CDR3 protein is CASSPFPAGQYNEQFF. Written as DNA, the CDR3 is TGTGCCAGCAGCCCATTCCCGGCGGGGCAGTACAATGAGCAGTTCTTC. The variable domain in full, completed from reference TRBV5-4 and TRBJ2-1, reads ETGVTQSPTHLIKTRGQQVTLRCSSQSGHNTVSWYQQALGQGPQFIFQYYREEENGRGNFPPRFSGLQFPNYSSELNVNALELDDSALYLCASSPFPAGQYNEQFFGPGTRLTVL.

This clone occurred once. The rearrangement uses TRBV29-1 and TRBJ2-1; the match to TRBD2 covers 9 bases. The CDR3 runs to 19 residues. After removal of 5 bases from V and 7 bases from J, the junction contained 24 bases not matched to a gene. From germline, CDR1 is SQVTM and CDR2 ANQGSEA. This chain's CDR3 is CSVPLGALTLAGVVNEQFF. CDR3 nucleotide sequence: TGCAGCGTTCCCCTAGGCGCGTTAACATTAGCGGGAGTGGTAAATGAGCAGTTCTTC.

The gene calls are TRBV14 and TRBJ2-2; D may be TRBD2 (5 bases). There are 16 residues in the CDR3. With 4 bases removed from V and 5 bases from J, the gap between germline ends came to 17 bases. CDR1 is SGHDN and CDR2 is FVKESK in the germline V gene. Here the CDR3 DNA reads TGTGCCAGCAGCCGTGGACTGATTGGAACGACCGGGGAGCTGTTTTTT. It specifies CASSRGLIGTTGELFF. Combining the CDR3 with reference TRBV14 and TRBJ2-2 gives the whole variable domain EAGVTQFPSHSVIEKGQTVTLRCDPISGHDNLYWYRRVMGKEIKFLLHFVKESKQDESGMPNNRFLAERTGGTYSTLKVQPAELEDSGVYFCASSRGLIGTTGELFFGEGSRLTVL.